This T cell receptor (beta chain) stems from a study of blood T cells in healthy people across ages. Overall study findings and caveats: Expanded clonotype changes were possibly confounded by unknown donor CMV status. PBMC samples, being unsorted, prevented any conclusive comparison of naive and antigen-experienced cells.

Next came a second PCR, run for about 6 to 11 cycles, which used a sample-barcoded 5' primer along with a J-beta primer mix. One entry per CDR3 protein, called by TCRdb with MiXCR from the 5' RACE reads. In the table there are roughly 680,000 distinct CDR3 sequences, about 51% of which are singletons. For every donor, a draw yielded ten milliliters of peripheral blood. No fewer than 5 micrograms of total RNA were isolated from every sample. J gave up 4 bases and V 8 bases, and 8 bases lay outside the gene matches. Germline V lookup: CDR1 SQVTM, CDR2 ANQGSEA. The CDR3 runs to 13 residues. This clonotype was counted at least ten times. Its antigen is not known.

The sample was blood. This TCR was recovered from a woman older than 75 in good health. This chain links TRBV29-1 with TRBJ1-1; 9 bases are shared with TRBD1. This CDR3 is CSHSQGAGTEAFF. For the CDR3, the DNA is TGCAGCCATTCACAGGGGGCTGGCACTGAAGCTTTCTTT.